The present TCR beta chain was sequenced within a study of shared clonotypes between healthy human individuals. Naive CD8 cells lacked CD45RO and underwent positive selection for CCR7, leaving out terminally differentiated effector memory CD45RA+ cells. Between the trimmed V and J ends, which lost 0 bases and 2 bases, there was a span of 9 bases. This CDR3 is 14 amino acids long. Germline V gene lookup returns CDR1 SGDLS and CDR2 YYNGEE. Overall study findings and caveats: Larger richness was generally estimated for naive than memory subsets. Sharing across four donors was highest in naive CD4 (roughly 5%) and lowest in memory CD8 (about 0.4%).

On this clone: As yet, its antigen is unknown. Other DNA sequences within the sample encode an identical CDR3.

Once extracted for a subset, genomic DNA was divided evenly among several immunoSEQ plates. Some clones are missing from TCRdb's copy, which holds only in-frame ones; the method was immunoSEQ multiplex PCR. This repertoire shows over 2,000,000 clones, around 93% found once; its top ten account for about 1.6%. The receptor was derived from a man younger than 35 in good health. Some clones in this sample may be carry-over from other donors' samples. Sequenced sample: naive CD8+ T cells from PBMCs. The chain is built from TRBV9 and TRBJ2-7, with D uncertain. CDR3 sequence: CASSVGVSPYEQYF. CDR3 bases: TGTGCCAGCAGCGTAGGTGTCTCACCCTACGAGCAGTACTTC.